The TCR beta chain described here comes from a study of T cells in Graves' hyperthyroidism and ophthalmopathy. Deletions cut 4 bases from V and 11 bases from J, with 15 bases between. The CDR3 is 12 residues long. This clonotype has a count of ten or more. Researchers took RNA transcripts and amplified the TCR beta CDR3 regions from them. In the first-round RT-PCR of the TCR CDR3, the HTBI primer set was used. Each CDR3 protein is one row after TCRdb ran MiXCR on the multiplex PCR reads. The table shows fewer than 450,000 distinct CDR3 sequences, with approximately 18% occurring only once. The sequenced sample was blood. The TCR comes from a woman aged 25 to 39 with Graves' hyperthyroidism that later progressed to Graves' ophthalmopathy. V usage is TRBV12-3 or TRBV12-4 and J usage is TRBJ2-7, with D perhaps TRBD1 (6 bases). The CDR3 bases are TGTGCCAGCAGTTGGGACACAGATGCGAAGTACTTC. Translating it yields CASSWDTDAKYF.